These T cell receptor beta chains were read from a single sample in a study of cytomegalovirus exposure and HLA in healthy donors. The table came from immunoSEQ multiplex PCR; TCRdb's copy has only in-frame clones and leaves some out. The sample has around 150,000 clones, around 74% seen once. Sequences were obtained from PBMCs. Receptors were obtained from a woman in her twenties or thirties in good health and CMV-seronegative. Both conserved end residues are part of each CDR3. Each record gives: D gene, clone size, V gene, CDR3 length, J gene, CDR3 protein, CDR3 DNA. A D gene is named only where the DNA matches it firmly. Not all rows give a size; the values are once, few, many and, for expanded clones, a class.

d_gene: .
abundance: .
v_gene: TRBV5-6
len: 15
j_gene: TRBJ2-7
CDR3aa: CASSYGPPNRGEQYF
CDR3nt: TGTGCCAGCAGCTACGGACCACCAAACCGAGGGGAGCAGTACTTC

d_gene: .
abundance: .
v_gene: TRBV7-2
len: 11
j_gene: TRBJ2-3
CDR3aa: CASSLADTQYF
CDR3nt: TGTGCCAGCAGCTTGGCTGATACGCAGTATTTT

d_gene: .
abundance: .
v_gene: TRBV4-1
len: 13
j_gene: TRBJ1-1
CDR3aa: CASSQGDYTEAFF
CDR3nt: TGCGCCAGCAGCCAAGGCGATTACACTGAAGCTTTCTTT

d_gene: TRBD2
abundance: .
v_gene: TRBV9
len: 15
j_gene: TRBJ2-5
CDR3aa: CASSVGGGDWQTQYF
CDR3nt: TGTGCCAGCAGCGTAGGCGGGGGGGACTGGCAGACCCAGTACTTC

d_gene: TRBD1
abundance: .
v_gene: TRBV5-1
len: 14
j_gene: TRBJ2-7
CDR3aa: CASSLPTGGDEQYF
CDR3nt: TGCGCCAGCAGCTTGCCTACAGGGGGCGACGAGCAGTACTTC

d_gene: TRBD1
abundance: .
v_gene: TRBV5-6
len: 16
j_gene: TRBJ1-6
CDR3aa: CASSADRGREDSPLHF
CDR3nt: TGTGCCAGCAGCGCCGACAGGGGGCGCGAGGATTCACCCCTCCACTTT

d_gene: TRBD1
abundance: .
v_gene: TRBV5-5
len: 14
j_gene: TRBJ2-7
CDR3aa: CASSSRAGGHEQYF
CDR3nt: TGTGCCAGCAGCTCCAGGGCAGGGGGCCACGAGCAGTACTTC

d_gene: .
abundance: .
v_gene: TRBV27
len: 16
j_gene: TRBJ1-1
CDR3aa: CASSLLFGGADTEAFF
CDR3nt: TGTGCCAGCAGTTTACTCTTCGGGGGGGCAGACACTGAAGCTTTCTTT

d_gene: TRBD2
abundance: .
v_gene: TRBV6-5
len: 16
j_gene: TRBJ2-5
CDR3aa: CASSYGLAGGAETQYF
CDR3nt: TGTGCCAGCAGTTATGGACTAGCGGGGGGTGCGGAGACCCAGTACTTC

d_gene: .
abundance: .
v_gene: TRBV5-1
len: 16
j_gene: TRBJ1-1
CDR3aa: CASSLAVAGANTEAFF
CDR3nt: TGCGCCAGCAGCTTGGCCGTGGCGGGAGCGAACACTGAAGCTTTCTTT

d_gene: TRBD1
abundance: .
v_gene: TRBV10-3
len: 11
j_gene: TRBJ1-2
CDR3aa: CATQTGYGYTF
CDR3nt: TGTGCCACCCAGACAGGGTATGGCTACACCTTC

d_gene: .
abundance: .
v_gene: TRBV30
len: 14
j_gene: TRBJ1-4
CDR3aa: CACFTGFRYEKLFF
CDR3nt: TGTGCCTGTTTTACAGGGTTCCGATACGAAAAACTGTTTTTT

d_gene: .
abundance: .
v_gene: TRBV13
len: 13
j_gene: TRBJ2-5
CDR3aa: CASRSRGQETQYF
CDR3nt: TGTGCCAGCAGGAGCAGGGGCCAAGAGACCCAGTACTTC

d_gene: .
abundance: .
v_gene: TRBV4-2
len: 17
j_gene: TRBJ2-1
CDR3aa: CASSQVGRVHSYNEQFF
CDR3nt: TGTGCCAGCAGCCAAGTCGGCAGGGTACACTCCTACAATGAGCAGTTCTTC

d_gene: .
abundance: few
v_gene: TRBV5-1
len: 13
j_gene: TRBJ2-3
CDR3aa: CASSLSGMDTQYF
CDR3nt: TGCGCCAGCAGCTTATCGGGGATGGATACGCAGTATTTT